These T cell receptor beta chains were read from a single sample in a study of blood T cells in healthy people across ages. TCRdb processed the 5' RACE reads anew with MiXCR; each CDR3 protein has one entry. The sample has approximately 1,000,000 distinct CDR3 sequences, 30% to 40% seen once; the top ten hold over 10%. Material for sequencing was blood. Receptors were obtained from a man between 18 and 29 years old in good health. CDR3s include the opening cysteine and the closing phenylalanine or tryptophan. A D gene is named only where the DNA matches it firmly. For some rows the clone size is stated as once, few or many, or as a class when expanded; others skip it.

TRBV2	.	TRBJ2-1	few	TGTGCCAGCAGTGAAGATAGCCCTAGCTTCGATGAGCAGTTCTTC	CASSEDSPSFDEQFF
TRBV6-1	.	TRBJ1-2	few	TGTGCCAGCAGCCCTACGACAGGAGGCTCCACTCTCTATGGCTACACCTTC	CASSPTTGGSTLYGYTF
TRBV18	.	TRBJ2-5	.	TGTGCCAGCTCACCATTACCTGGGCTCTTAATCCAAGAGACCCAGTACTTC	CASSPLPGLLIQETQYF
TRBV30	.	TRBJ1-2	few	TGTGCCTGGATCCTCCCAGGGTATGGCTACACCTTC	CAWILPGYGYTF
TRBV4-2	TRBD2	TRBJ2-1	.	TGTGCCAGCAGCCGAGAGGTCCAACGGAGCGGGGGCCCCAATGAGCAGTTCTTC	CASSREVQRSGGPNEQFF
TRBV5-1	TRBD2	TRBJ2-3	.	TGCGCCAGCTGGGGGGGGTCTAGCACAGATACGCAGTATTTT	CASWGGSSTDTQYF
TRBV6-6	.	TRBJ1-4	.	TGTGCCAGCAGTTACGGGCAGAATGAAAAACTGTTTTTT	CASSYGQNEKLFF
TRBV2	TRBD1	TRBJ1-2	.	TGTGCCAGCAAGGAGCGACAGGGTACCCCCTATGGCTACACCTTC	CASKERQGTPYGYTF
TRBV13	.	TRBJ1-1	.	TGTGCCAGCAGCTTAGGTTCGACGAACACTGAAGCTTTCTTT	CASSLGSTNTEAFF
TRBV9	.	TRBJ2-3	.	TGTGCCAGCAGCGTTGTGGCCCATCCGGACTCGGGGACAGATACGCAGTATTTT	CASSVVAHPDSGTDTQYF
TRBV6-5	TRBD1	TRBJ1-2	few	TGTGCCAGCAGTTCCCAAACCTTACAGGGGGCCTATGGCTACACCTTC	CASSSQTLQGAYGYTF
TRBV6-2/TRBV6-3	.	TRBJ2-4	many	TGTGCCAGCTCCCTAGCGAACATTCAGTACTTC	CASSLANIQYF
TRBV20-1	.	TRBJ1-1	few	TGCAGTGCTCCGAGGGGTCAGACTAACACTGAAGCTTTCTTT	CSAPRGQTNTEAFF
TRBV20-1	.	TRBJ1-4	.	TGCAGTGCTAGAAAGACTGGAGCTAATGAAAAACTGTTTTTT	CSARKTGANEKLFF
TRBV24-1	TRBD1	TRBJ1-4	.	TGTGCCACCAGTGATACAGGGGGAGGCGAAAAACTGTTTTTT	CATSDTGGGEKLFF
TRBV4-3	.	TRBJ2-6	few	TGCGCCAGCAGCCAAGTCTTAGCTAGCCCCCCTCCTGGGGCCAACGTCCTGACTTTC	CASSQVLASPPPGANVLTF